This paragraph covers one T cell receptor (beta chain) sequence. This entry is derived from a study of blood T cell repertoires in COVID-19. About the research overall: In each case, the material was cDNA or gDNA derived from T cells, B-cell-depleted T cells, or PBMCs.

Sequenced by immunoSEQ multiplex PCR; TCRdb stores in-frame clones only, minus some. This table has fewer than 250,000 clones, more than 70% appearing once. This clonotype was sampled from a woman over 75 with COVID-19, enrolled during active disease. The sequenced sample consisted of peripheral blood.

The DNA for the CDR3 is TGTGCCAGCACCCCTTCCCCCTATAATTCACCCCTCCACTTT. As protein: CASTPSPYNSPLHF. This chain links TRBV27 with TRBJ1-6; unclear D gene. The CDR3 is 14 residues long. Germline values: CDR1 MNHEY, CDR2 SMNVEV (reference sequence). V was shortened by 7 bases and J by 2 bases, with 9 bases between the two germline ends.